The 31 T cell receptor beta chains presented below share a single source sample, sequenced in a study of blood T cell repertoires in COVID-19. Profiled with immunoSEQ multiplex PCR; TCRdb holds only in-frame clones, not every one. The data contain 250,000 to 350,000 clones, around 85% of them seen just once; the ten biggest clones take up more than 1.2%. Material for sequencing was peripheral blood. These receptors all come from a human donor with COVID-19, enrolled during active disease. The donor label of this sample is uncertain.

The chain couples TRBV28 to TRBJ2-7; D is unresolved. The V end lost 3 bases, the J end lost 3 bases, and 12 bases lay between the germline ends. Germline-derived CDR1 and CDR2 are MDHEN and SYDVKM. CDR3 length: 14 residues. CDR3: CASSFSRNRYEQYF. In nucleotides, the CDR3 is TGTGCCAGCAGTTTTTCCAGGAACCGCTACGAGCAGTACTTC. The full variable domain, its missing parts supplied by reference TRBV28 and TRBJ2-7, is DVKVTQSSRYLVKRTGEKVFLECVQDMDHENMFWYRQDPGLGLRLIYFSYDVKMKEKGDIPEGYSVSREKKERFSLILESASTNQTSMYLCASSFSRNRYEQYFGPGTRLTVT.

This chain uses TRBV4-3 with TRBJ2-7; TRBD2 aligns across 12 bases. V was clipped by 0 bases and J by 6 bases; unmatched bases: 3. CDR3 size: 15 residues. Germline CDR1 LGHNA, CDR2 YSLEER. CDR3 coding DNA: TGCGCCAGCAGCCAAGATCTAGCGGGAGGGCCCGAGCAGTACTTC. Protein sequence: CASSQDLAGGPEQYF.

This clone came up a few times. V usage is TRBV28 and J usage is TRBJ1-1; 7 bases align to TRBD1. Germline-derived CDR1 and CDR2 are MDHEN and SYDVKM. V lost 3 bases and J lost 1; bases outside the gene matches: 8. The CDR3 contains 16 residues. As DNA, the CDR3 is TGTGCCAGCAGTTTTAGGGGACAGCTACAGAACACTGAAGCTTTCTTT. The encoded protein is CASSFRGQLQNTEAFF. The entire variable domain, with the rest obtained from reference TRBV28 and TRBJ1-1, is as follows: DVKVTQSSRYLVKRTGEKVFLECVQDMDHENMFWYRQDPGLGLRLIYFSYDVKMKEKGDIPEGYSVSREKKERFSLILESASTNQTSMYLCASSFRGQLQNTEAFFGQGTRLTVV.

The genes are TRBV6-1 and TRBJ2-7; 7 nucleotides line up with TRBD1. After removal of 2 bases from V and 6 bases from J, the junction contained 1 base not matched to a gene. The CDR3 has 12 amino acids. The germline V gene has CDR1 MNHNS and CDR2 SASEGT. Here the CDR3 DNA reads TGTGCCAGCAGTGAATGGACAGGCGAGCAGTACTTC. This encodes CASSEWTGEQYF.

J is TRBJ2-7 and V is TRBV6-5; TRBD2 might be the D (5 bases). The V gene lost 6 bases and the J gene lost 7 bases, with 16 bases spanning the gap. Germline values: CDR1 MNHEY, CDR2 SVGAGI. The CDR3 length is 13 residues. In DNA, the CDR3 is TGTGCCAGCAGGGTGGGCCCACCGGGGGAGCAGTACTTC. Translation: CASRVGPPGEQYF.

The V and J genes are TRBV19 and TRBJ2-7; D is unclear. V was shortened by 1 base and J by 2 bases, with 12 bases between the two germline ends. The V gene's germline CDR1 is LNHDA and CDR2 SQIVND (reference sequence). The CDR3 is made up of 15 amino acids. The CDR3 spells CASSIGADLTYEQYF. Here the CDR3 DNA reads TGTGCCAGTAGTATAGGGGCAGACCTAACCTACGAGCAGTACTTC.

The J gene is TRBJ2-3, the V gene TRBV28, with D maybe TRBD2 (5 bases). The length of the CDR3 is 13 residues. Germline CDR1 reads MDHEN; CDR2 reads SYDVKM. V lost 2 bases and J lost 4, with 7 bases in between. The CDR3 loop is CASSLAGADTQYF. As DNA, the CDR3 is TGTGCCAGCAGTTTAGCCGGGGCAGATACGCAGTATTTT. Full variable domain (rest looked up from reference TRBV28 and TRBJ2-3): DVKVTQSSRYLVKRTGEKVFLECVQDMDHENMFWYRQDPGLGLRLIYFSYDVKMKEKGDIPEGYSVSREKKERFSLILESASTNQTSMYLCASSLAGADTQYFGPGTRLTVL.

This clone was picked up one time. V and J are TRBV19 and TRBJ2-3; a possible D gene is TRBD2 (5 bases). The CDR3 runs to 14 residues. Germline V gene sequence: CDR1 LNHDA, CDR2 SQIVND (reference sequence). V gave up 4 bases and J gave up 5 bases, with 13 bases separating them. In nucleotides, the CDR3 is TGTGCCAGTAGTACCTCGCGCAGCGGAGATACGCAGTATTTT. This gives the protein CASSTSRSGDTQYF.

The chain is built from TRBV19 and TRBJ2-3; tentatively, D is TRBD2 (5 bases). In germline, CDR1 is LNHDA, CDR2 SQIVND (reference sequence). CDR3 size: 18 residues. Between the trimmed V and J ends, which lost 2 bases and 0 bases, there was a span of 18 bases. In nucleotides, the CDR3 is TGTGCCAGTAGTATAACGGGTTCGGACTTTCTTAGCACAGATACGCAGTATTTT. The encoded protein is CASSITGSDFLSTDTQYF. Full variable domain (rest looked up from reference TRBV19 and TRBJ2-3): DGGITQSPKYLFRKEGQNVTLSCEQNLNHDAMYWYRQDPGQGLRLIYYSQIVNDFQKGDIAEGYSVSREKKESFPLTVTSAQKNPTAFYLCASSITGSDFLSTDTQYFGPGTRLTVL.

The rearrangement uses TRBV5-1 and TRBJ2-7; D unresolved. V lost 0 bases and J 6 bases, leaving 19 bases between the germline ends. Germline assignment: CDR1 SGHRS and CDR2 YFSETQ. This CDR3 has 16 amino acids. The CDR3: CASSLAGTSGSLEQYF. CDR3 DNA: TGCGCCAGCAGCTTGGCAGGAACAAGTGGCTCCCTCGAGCAGTACTTC.

The chain couples TRBV6-5 to TRBJ1-1, with 7 bases identical to TRBD1. The J segment lost 3 bases and the V segment lost 6 bases, leaving 4 bases of the junction unmatched. The CDR3 has 13 amino acids. Germline V gives CDR1 MNHEY, CDR2 SVGAGI. Here the CDR3 reads CASSRGGHTEAFF. The CDR3 DNA reads TGTGCCAGCAGCCGAGGGGGCCACACTGAAGCTTTCTTT.

The V call is TRBV9, the J call TRBJ2-7; D unresolved. Trimming took 4 bases from V and 0 from J, leaving 14 bases between them. CDR1 and CDR2 from the germline V gene are SGDLS and YYNGEE. The CDR3 is made up of 15 amino acids. CDR3: CASSPSRPGSYEQYF. In DNA, the CDR3 is TGTGCCAGCAGCCCCTCCCGTCCCGGCTCCTACGAGCAGTACTTC.

The rearrangement uses TRBV11-2 and TRBJ1-1; TRBD1 might be the D (5 bases). This CDR3 region has 15 residues. V was shortened by 1 base and J by 2 bases, with 11 bases between the two germline ends. Germline CDR1 SGHAT, CDR2 FQNNGV. The CDR3 sequence: CASSLAGGVNTEAFF. The CDR3 nucleotides read TGTGCCAGCAGCTTAGCCGGAGGGGTTAACACTGAAGCTTTCTTT.

This clone was observed a handful of times. Germline is not matched at one junction end, which may reflect a read error. The gene calls are TRBV2 and TRBJ1-2, with D uncertain. The CDR3 has 15 residues. Germline CDR1 is SNHLY and CDR2 is FYNNEI. CDR3 bases: TGTGCCAGCAGCGAAGACCTCAAACTTCCTTATGGCTACACCTTC. The encoded protein is CASSEDLKLPYGYTF. The whole variable domain, remainder taken from reference TRBV2 and TRBJ1-2, is EPEVTQTPSHQVTQMGQEVILRCVPISNHLYFYWYRQILGQKVEFLVSFYNNEISEKSEIFDDQFSVERPDGSNFTLKIRSTKLEDSAMYFCASSEDLKLPYGYTFGSGTRLTVV.

The chain recombines TRBV3-1 (or the pseudogene TRBV3-2) with TRBJ1-6; unclear D gene. Trimming took off 1 base at V and 7 bases at J, with 17 bases between the two ends. The germline gives CDR1 LGHDT, CDR2 YNNKEL (reference sequence). The CDR3 is made up of 17 amino acids. The CDR3 nucleotides are TGTGCCAGCAGCCAAGGATTGGGAGGGAGGGAAAATTCACCCCTCCACTTT. Amino acid sequence: CASSQGLGGRENSPLHF.

This clone was detected only once. The rearrangement joins TRBV7-3 to TRBJ2-5; 8 nucleotides agree with TRBD2. The V segment lost 3 bases and the J segment 3 bases; nucleotides outside the gene matches: 0. From germline, CDR1 is SGHTA and CDR2 FQGTGA. CDR3 length: 13 amino acids. The CDR3, as DNA: TGTGCCAGCAGCTTTAGCGGGGAAGAGACCCAGTACTTC. This translates into CASSFSGEETQYF. The full variable domain, with the rest looked up from reference TRBV7-3 and TRBJ2-5, is GAGVSQTPSNKVTEKGKYVELRCDPISGHTALYWYRQSLGQGPEFLIYFQGTGAADDSGLPNDRFFAVRPEGSVSTLKIQRTERGDSAVYLCASSFSGEETQYFGPGTRLLVL.

The V and J genes are TRBV11-3 and TRBJ2-5; 9 bases are a match to TRBD1. With V trimmed by 4 bases and J by 4 bases, 1 base remained unmatched. This CDR3 has 13 residues. Germline V gene lookup returns CDR1 SGHNT and CDR2 YENEEA. As DNA, the CDR3 is TGTGCCAGCAGCTCGGACAGGGGAGAGACCCAGTACTTC. Translation gives CASSSDRGETQYF.

This clone was seen a single time. The chain has TRBV7-9 and TRBJ2-1, with a tentative D call TRBD1 (6 bases). The CDR3 consists of 13 residues. Deletions cut 5 bases from V and 5 bases from J, with 10 bases between. Germline V gene data show CDR1 as SEHNR and CDR2 as FQNEAQ (reference sequence). Written as DNA, the CDR3 is TGTGCCAGCAGCACACAGGGAAACAATGAGCAGTTCTTC. It codes for CASSTQGNNEQFF. The variable domain in full, with the rest retrieved from reference TRBV7-9 and TRBJ2-1, is DTGVSQNPRHKITKRGQNVTFRCDPISEHNRLYWYRQTLGQGPEFLTYFQNEAQLEKSRLLSDRFSAERPKGSFSTLEIQRTEQGDSAMYLCASSTQGNNEQFFGPGTRLTVL.

V is TRBV5-5 and J is TRBJ1-1; D call uncertain. Germline V CDR1 and CDR2: SGHKS, YYEKEE (reference sequence). With 1 base removed from V and 0 bases from J, the gap between germline ends came to 4 bases. The CDR3 loop spans 13 amino acids. The CDR3 nucleotides are TGTGCCAGCAGCTTGTTCGTGAACACTGAAGCTTTCTTT. This gives the protein CASSLFVNTEAFF.

CDR3 sequence reads: CASSSKTGENEKLFF. The CDR3 DNA sequence: TGTGCCAGCAGCTCCAAGACAGGGGAAAATGAAAAACTGTTTTTT. V is TRBV21-1 and J is TRBJ1-4; the DNA was not used to check the table's D call, TRBD1. TRBV21-1 is a recognized pseudogene. The CDR3 loop spans 15 amino acids.

The rearrangement joins TRBV27 to TRBJ2-7, with TRBD1 matching over 7 bases. The J segment lost 6 bases and the V segment lost 4 bases, leaving 18 bases of the junction unmatched. Per germline, CDR1 MNHEY and CDR2 SMNVEV (reference sequence). This CDR3 is 17 amino acids long. The CDR3 sequence is CASSSMDTGDRPREQYF. For the CDR3, the DNA is TGTGCCAGCAGTTCTATGGATACAGGGGATAGACCCCGCGAGCAGTACTTC.

This sequence joins TRBV7-3 and TRBJ2-5; TRBD1 agrees at 9 bases. The J segment lost 3 bases and the V segment lost 4 bases, leaving 3 bases of the junction unmatched. Germline CDR1 and CDR2: SGHTA and FQGTGA. CDR3 size: 14 residues. The DNA of the CDR3 is TGTGCCAGCAGCTCACAGGGGGCGGAAGAGACCCAGTACTTC. Translated: CASSSQGAEETQYF.

As to this clone: A read error may account for a junction end that differs from germline. This CDR3 is CASSPYEGAVKTEAFF. The DNA of the CDR3 is TGTGCCAGCAGCCCCTACGAGGGGGCCGTGAAAACTGAAGCTTTCTTT. This chain links TRBV14 with TRBJ1-1; TRBD1 agrees at 7 bases. From germline, CDR1 is SGHDN and CDR2 FVKESK. The CDR3 is 16 residues long. Supplemented by reference TRBV14 and TRBJ1-1, the full variable domain reads EAGVTQFPSHSVIEKGQTVTLRCDPISGHDNLYWYRRVMGKEIKFLLHFVKESKQDESGMPNNRFLAERTGGTYSTLKVQPAELEDSGVYFCASSPYEGAVKTEAFFGQGTRLTVV.

This clone has a single count. This chain links TRBV25-1 with TRBJ2-7; 8 bases align to TRBD1. V shed 4 bases and J 6 bases; nucleotides not matched to a gene: 2. The CDR3 has 12 residues. Per the germline V gene, CDR1 is MGHDK and CDR2 is SYGVNS. CDR3 DNA: TGTGCCAGCAGTGGTACAGGGGGCGAGCAGTACTTC. Its protein product is CASSGTGGEQYF.

The J gene is TRBJ2-3, the V gene TRBV18; possible D gene TRBD1, 6 bases. The CDR3 runs to 14 residues. From germline, CDR1 is KGHSH and CDR2 LQKENI. The V gene lost 2 bases and the J gene lost 5 bases, with 11 bases spanning the gap. The CDR3 here is CASSPFGTKDTQYF. As DNA, the CDR3 is TGTGCCAGCTCACCATTCGGGACAAAAGATACGCAGTATTTT.

This clone has a single count. This chain connects TRBV18 to TRBJ2-1, with 8 bases matching TRBD1. The CDR3 sequence is 17 residues long. Germline CDR1 reads KGHSH; CDR2 reads LQKENI. Trimming cost V 0 bases and J 8 bases; bases outside gene matches: 12. The CDR3 protein is CASSPPVRGQAQDEQFF. Written as DNA, the CDR3 is TGTGCCAGCTCACCACCGGTCAGGGGACAGGCCCAAGATGAGCAGTTCTTC.

As DNA, the CDR3 is TGTGCCAGCAAGGAGGGATTTTCGATTAACACTGAAGCTTTCTTT. Amino acids: CASKEGFSINTEAFF. The chain carries TRBV25-1 and TRBJ1-1; D is uncertain. Germline V lookup: CDR1 MGHDK, CDR2 SYGVNS. V was shortened by 7 bases and J by 2 bases, with 17 bases between the two germline ends. This CDR3 has 15 amino acids.

V gene TRBV7-3 combines with J gene TRBJ2-1; TRBD1 matches 7 bases. Germline-derived CDR1 and CDR2 are SGHTA and FQGTGA. Trimming removed 3 bases from V and 0 bases from J; junction bases left unmatched: 2. This CDR3 has 15 amino acids. The CDR3 DNA reads TGTGCCAGCAGCTTGGACAGGAGCTCCTACAATGAGCAGTTCTTC. It translates to CASSLDRSSYNEQFF.

V is TRBV11-2 and J is TRBJ2-7; the match to TRBD2 covers 8 bases. This CDR3 comprises 15 residues. Germline CDR1 is SGHAT and CDR2 is FQNNGV. The V segment lost 1 base and the J segment 1 base; nucleotides outside the gene matches: 3. CDR3 protein: CASSLAGGASYEQYF. The DNA for the CDR3 is TGTGCCAGCAGCTTAGCGGGAGGGGCGTCCTACGAGCAGTACTTC.

This sequence joins TRBV10-3 and TRBJ2-1, with 9 bases lining up with TRBD1. Germline V CDR1 and CDR2: ENHRY, SYGVKD. Trimming cost V 0 bases and J 9 bases; bases outside gene matches: 12. This CDR3 contains 17 residues. For the CDR3, the DNA is TGTGCCATCAGTGAGTCGGCCTCCCAAACAGGGGGCTTTGAGCAGTTCTTC. This codes for CAISESASQTGGFEQFF.

This clone was observed a single time. The chain uses TRBV7-2 and TRBJ1-5; D remains ambiguous. The germline V gene encodes CDR1 SGHTA and CDR2 FQGNSA. V was cut by 1 base and J by 0 bases, with 10 bases left in between. The CDR3 covers 16 residues. For the CDR3, the DNA is TGTGCCAGCAGCTTAGTGGGCAGTTTTAGCAATCAGCCCCAGCATTTT. Encoded protein: CASSLVGSFSNQPQHF.